This paragraph covers one T cell receptor beta chain sequence. The antigen this receptor binds is unknown. No base quality information exists; no much larger clone differs at one position. The source of the sample is a study of blood T cell dynamics during melanoma immunotherapy (dated by TCRdb to the early 2020s). Some background on the complete study: The patients had metastatic melanoma and were given first-line pembrolizumab or nivolumab plus ipilimumab as standard of care in the United Kingdom. To identify early correlates of response, the study profiled peripheral T cell receptor repertoires in patients with metastatic melanoma before and after one cycle of checkpoint inhibitor therapy. A training cohort was formed from consecutive patients, and a further independent group of patients from the same centre was pooled into an external validation set. The paper's findings and limits, for the study overall: The relatively small sample size was acknowledged as something that could potentially limit how far the results can be generalized. Patients who later achieved disease control showed a bifurcated PBMC repertoire reorganization at W3, with increased clonality or increased diversity, unlike progressors. Whether the T cell clones driving repertoire changes were melanoma-specific or reflected general immune activation could not be determined in the study.

The V end loses 1 base and the J end loses 0 bases, and a stretch of 10 bases separates them. From the germline V gene (reference sequence), CDR1 is SEHNR and CDR2 is FQNEAQ. The CDR3 starts with the cysteine, ends with the phenylalanine, and has 16 residues. The entry retains the CDR3 DNA only, 48 bases that are in frame from base 1. Every bulk PBMC sample had a fixed 350 ng of DNA loaded. Following the manufacturer instructions, the immunoSEQ TCRb Assay kit was used to amplify TCR beta CDR3 sequences from genomic DNA. The KAPA Library Quantification Kit for Illumina platforms was used to quantify pooled libraries by qPCR. Pooled libraries were clustered at roughly 0.55-1.1 pM and sequenced on an Illumina NextSeq 500. Processing in the source paper ran as follows. Analysis of the TCR data relied on immunoSEQ ANALYZER and the R LymphoSeq package. A rearrangement efficiency score was calculated as productive divided by the sum of productive and non-productive CDR3 sequences. Clonality was measured with the Gini coefficient and diversity with the Renyi index at alpha=1, compared pairwise between timepoints within each patient. Clonal relatedness used an edit distance of 3, and repertoire similarity used the Bhattacharyya coefficient, both computed in LymphoSeq. To classify response, a linear discriminant analysis based on week-3 changes in clonality and diversity was built using the R MASS and caret packages. Held by TCRdb, this immuneACCESS table contains in-frame sequences only and omits some clones. Under half of the omission traces to an unresolved V gene where checked; the cause of the rest is unknown. That table supplies the V and J calls and clone size; D and trimming were determined from the DNA. This sample lists 15,000 or so clones; roughly 89% were detected once. The ten largest clones add up to 7.8% of the sample.

Interpreted using the paper, the time point label stands for: week 3, after first cycle of checkpoint inhibitor. Blood samples were taken at two points: before treatment (T0) and at week 3 (W3), which came after the first cycle of checkpoint blockade. Except for a couple of patients with rapid clinical progression, response was assessed 12 weeks after the first infusion by RECIST 1.1; disease control meant complete response, partial response or stable disease. Patients with prior systemic cancer treatment, concomitant immunosuppressant therapy or synchronous other active malignancies were excluded. Both bulk PBMC and plasma cell-free DNA were sequenced for TCR beta so that circulating cells and T cell turnover could be tracked. Lymphoprep and SepMate tubes were used to isolate PBMC from blood, and red cell lysis was then performed. DNA from PBMC and sorted T cell subsets was extracted with QIAamp DNA Blood Mini kits.

The chain joins TRBV7-9 to TRBJ1-3; no D segment can be confidently identified. The sequencing here drew on blood, taken from a patient treated with checkpoint blockade. This TCR was sampled from a human donor with melanoma. The nucleotide sequence is given as TGTGCCAGCAGCTTAGGAGGGCTCTACTCTGGAAACACCATATATTTT. Its protein reads: CASSLGGLYSGNTIYF.